The rows below give T cell receptor beta chains drawn from one sample of a study of OX40 agonist ivuxolimab in advanced cancers. TCRdb's copy holds only in-frame clones and misses some; the assay was immunoSEQ multiplex PCR. The sample lists 55,000 to 70,000 clones, roughly 80% occurring once. Sample: CD4+ or CD8+ T cells sorted from blood, taken in a trial of the OX40 agonist ivuxolimab. These receptors were taken from an adult with an advanced solid tumor such as melanoma, head and neck, liver or kidney cancer. CDR3s include the opening cysteine and the closing phenylalanine or tryptophan. D genes are given only for firm matches. Rows may omit the clone size; those that give it use once, few, many or a size class.

- few TRBJ1-1 TRBV11-1 TGTGCCAGCAGGCGATCGGGCACTGAAGCTTTCTTT CASRRSGTEAFF
TRBD2 - TRBJ2-5 TRBV28 TGTGCCAGCAGTTTATACGGGACGAGCGGGGGGGCCGAGAAGACCCAGTACTTC CASSLYGTSGGAEKTQYF
TRBD1 - TRBJ1-2 TRBV18 TGTGCCAGCTCACCAGCCGGGACAGGGAACTATGGCTACACCTTC CASSPAGTGNYGYTF
- - TRBJ1-1 TRBV7-2 TGTGCCAGCAGCCTATCCGGCCGGGCCCCTGAGGGCACTGAAGCTTTCTTT CASSLSGRAPEGTEAFF
- - TRBJ1-1 TRBV18 TGTGCCAGCTCACCTCCCGGGTTGGCTGAAGCTTTCTTT CASSPPGLAEAFF
- - TRBJ1-3 TRBV6-7 TGTGCCAGCAGTTACGGTTACAACTGCAGGTCGGAAGGACACACCATATATTTT CASSYGYNCRSEGHTIYF
- once TRBJ2-5 TRBV5-4 TGTGCCAGCAGCTCGATCGGGGGTGGAGAGACCCAGTACTTC CASSSIGGGETQYF
TRBD1 - TRBJ2-7 TRBV30 TGTGCCTGTGAGACAGGGGGCTACGAGCAGTACTTC CACETGGYEQYF
- - TRBJ2-1 TRBV28 TGTGCCAGCCTAAGGGGGGGGACAGGCTCCTACAATGAGCAGTTCTTC CASLRGGTGSYNEQFF
- - TRBJ1-1 TRBV5-1 TGCGCCAGCAGCCCCCCTCGGGGGGCGCGGAACACTGAAGCTTTCTTT CASSPPRGARNTEAFF
- - TRBJ1-1 TRBV18 TGTGCCAGCTCACCACAGGGGGGAGGGACTGAAGCTTTCTTT CASSPQGGGTEAFF
- - TRBJ1-5 TRBV6-5 TGTGCCAGCGCAGGGCAGGGCGGCAATCAGCCCCAGCATTTT CASAGQGGNQPQHF
- - TRBJ2-7 TRBV11-3 TGTGCCAGCAGCTTAGGAGGGGACATAGAGCAGTACTTC CASSLGGDIEQYF
- - TRBJ2-7 TRBV9 TGTGCCAGCAGCGTAGTGGGGGCAGGCGAGCAGTACTTC CASSVVGAGEQYF
TRBD1 - TRBJ1-6 TRBV4-2 TGTGCCAGCAGCTCTAGACAGGGACGATCACCCCTCCACTTT CASSSRQGRSPLHF
- once TRBJ2-5 TRBV18 TGTGCCAGCTCACCAGCCGACAACGGGGAGACCCAGTACTTC CASSPADNGETQYF
TRBD1 - TRBJ2-5 TRBV4-1 TGCGCCAGCAGCCAAGATTCCCGGACAGGGGGCTTAGGGGAGCAGTACTTC CASSQDSRTGGLGEQYF
TRBD1 once TRBJ2-1 TRBV7-2 TGTGCCAGCAGCAAGGACAGGGTCTCCTACAATGAGCAGTTCTTC CASSKDRVSYNEQFF
TRBD1 few TRBJ2-5 TRBV30 TGTGCCTGGACACAGGGGGTTCAAGAGACCCAGTACTTC CAWTQGVQETQYF
- - TRBJ2-3 TRBV9 TGTGCCAGCAGCGTAGCCCAGGACTCTGGTACGCAGTATTTT CASSVAQDSGTQYF
- - TRBJ1-1 TRBV7-3 TGTGCCAGCAGCTTAGGTCCAGGCTACGCTGAAGCTTTCTTT CASSLGPGYAEAFF
- - TRBJ2-3 TRBV2 TGTGCCAGCCGTTTTATCGATACGCAGTATTTT CASRFIDTQYF
- - TRBJ1-2 TRBV6-5 TGTGCCAGCAGTCGGGATCAACGGAGTGGCTACACCTTC CASSRDQRSGYTF
TRBD1 - TRBJ1-1 TRBV6-5 TGTGCCAGCAAAACGACAGGGGGTAGCACTGAAGCTTTCTTT CASKTTGGSTEAFF
- - TRBJ1-5 TRBV7-9 TGTGCCAGCAGCTTAGGGTTACATAGCAATCAGCCCCAGCATTTT CASSLGLHSNQPQHF
- - TRBJ2-7 TRBV28 TGTGCCAGCAGTCAACCCCCCAGGGGAACGATAAACGAGCAGTACTTC CASSQPPRGTINEQYF
- - TRBJ1-3 TRBV6-1 TGTGCCAGCAGTACAGACTCTGGAAACACCATATATTTT CASSTDSGNTIYF
TRBD1 - TRBJ1-1 TRBV5-4 TGTGCCAGCAGCTTGGAGGGACAGGTCTCAGCTGAAGCTTTCTTT CASSLEGQVSAEAFF
TRBD2 - TRBJ2-5 TRBV9 TGTGCCAGCAGCGTAGCGGGGGGACGTCAAGAGACCCAGTACTTC CASSVAGGRQETQYF
- - TRBJ2-2 TRBV6-1 TGTGCCAGCAATAGTCAGACGAACACCGGGGAGCTGTTTTTT CASNSQTNTGELFF
TRBD1 - TRBJ2-3 TRBV6-4 TGTGCCAGCAGTGACCCCTCCCCGGGACAGGACCGCACAGATACGCAGTATTTT CASSDPSPGQDRTDTQYF
- - TRBJ2-1 TRBV5-6 TGTGCCAGCAGCTGGCGTCGCGGCCTCTCCTCCTACAATGAGCAGTTCTTC CASSWRRGLSSYNEQFF
TRBD2 few TRBJ2-7 TRBV5-1 TGCGCCAGCAGCTTGGGGGGTAGCGGGTTCTCCTACGAGCAGTACTTC CASSLGGSGFSYEQYF
TRBD2 - TRBJ2-3 TRBV7-9 TGTGCCAGCAGGGCAAGGACTAGCGGATACACAGATACGCAGTATTTT CASRARTSGYTDTQYF
- - TRBJ2-7 TRBV18 TGTGCCAGCTCGCCGGGACACCTCCCTTACGAGCAGTACTTC CASSPGHLPYEQYF
TRBD1 - TRBJ2-1 TRBV2 TGTGCCAGTAGCCGAAGGGGGCAGAATGAGCAGTTCTTC CASSRRGQNEQFF
TRBD1 - TRBJ1-1 TRBV7-9 TGTGCCAGCAGCTTAGCGGACAGGGAGATTGGTGAAGCTTTCTTT CASSLADREIGEAFF
- few TRBJ1-2 TRBV19 TGTGCCAGTAGTAGGGACGGAAACACTATGGTCGGCTACACCTTC CASSRDGNTMVGYTF
- medium-sized TRBJ1-2 TRBV5-4 TGTGCCAGCAGCTTGCTAACTACAGGGGGCTACACCTTC CASSLLTTGGYTF
TRBD1 - TRBJ1-2 TRBV28 TGTGCCATCGAAGATCAAGACAGGGGAGGAGGGGGCTACACCTTC CAIEDQDRGGGGYTF
TRBD2 - TRBJ2-1 TRBV5-1 TGCGCCAGCAGCTTGGATGGACTAGCGTCAGGTGAGCAGTTCTTC CASSLDGLASGEQFF